This TCR beta chain was sequenced during a study of T-cell reconstitution after alpha-beta-depleted transplantation in children. Study-level findings and limits: Expanded graft clones numbering several hundred reportedly gave rise to alpha-beta T cells about two months after transplant. Surviving thymic progenitors and recipient T cells were the source of high TCRbeta diversity at day 60 in some patients. Diversity and T-cell counts at one year after transplant derived mostly from new T cells.

Per germline, CDR1 SGHTA and CDR2 FQGNSA. Trimming cost V 2 bases and J 3 bases, with 7 bases left between them. This CDR3 has 14 residues. Worth noting for this clonotype: Antigen: not known.

Unique molecular identifiers were incorporated into the prepared TCRbeta library. TCRdb ran MiXCR on the PCR reads and lists one entry per CDR3 protein. The sample includes 700,000 to 850,000 distinct CDR3 sequences, approximately 15% of them seen just once. The chain uses TRBV7-2 and TRBJ2-2; the D is unclear. The sample here was PBMCs, mostly from graft donor cells, taken 360 days after TCRalphabeta/CD19-depleted stem cell transplant. The sequence was collected from a male patient under 18 who had a stem cell transplant for acute lymphoblastic leukemia, so the T cells may come from the graft donor. The CDR3 nucleotides read TGTGCCAGCAGCTTACTCCCCTACACCGGGGAGCTGTTTTTT. This codes for CASSLLPYTGELFF.